Presented here are 7 T cell receptor beta chains from one specimen sequenced in a study of blood T cell repertoires in COVID-19 (dated by TCRdb to about 2020). The library was built by means of the immunoSEQ multiplex PCR assay. TCRdb retrieved this table from immuneACCESS and kept in-frame rearrangements only. Not all clones are present; in checked studies, unresolved V genes account for under half, and no reason is known for the remainder. The sample table shows 300,000 to 350,000 clones, and approximately 89% are seen once. The top ten clonotypes cover 5% of the sample. Material: PBMCs or T cells enriched from blood (not recorded which). Receptor source: a man younger than 45 who had recovered from COVID-19.

V usage is TRBV5-1 and J usage is TRBJ2-5; 10 positions agree with TRBD2. V lost 6 bases to trimming and J lost 4 bases; unmatched junction nucleotides: 9. The CDR3 covers 15 residues. From germline, CDR1 is SGHRS and CDR2 YFSETQ. CDR3: CASTPGSGRRETQYF. The DNA for the CDR3 is TGCGCCAGCACCCCAGGTAGCGGGAGGAGAGAGACCCAGTACTTC.

The chain joins TRBV18 to TRBJ2-2; the D gene is possibly TRBD2 (6 bases). Germline V gene data show CDR1 as KGHSH and CDR2 as LQKENI. The CDR3 covers 15 residues. V dropped 5 bases and J dropped 1 base, with 11 bases sitting between them. CDR3 nucleotide sequence: TGTGCCAGCTCAGAGGGGACTGTGAACACCGGGGAGCTGTTTTTT. This encodes CASSEGTVNTGELFF.

The chain carries TRBV27 and TRBJ2-5; perhaps TRBD1 as D (5 bases). The V gene's germline CDR1 is MNHEY and CDR2 SMNVEV (reference sequence). V dropped 3 bases and J dropped 2 bases, with 10 bases sitting between them. This CDR3 region has 14 residues. CDR3 in DNA: TGTGCCAGCAGTTTTGCGGACAAACAAGAGACCCAGTACTTC. Its protein is CASSFADKQETQYF.

The V gene is TRBV7-9, the J gene TRBJ1-2, with TRBD1 as a possible D gene (6 bases). Per germline, CDR1 SEHNR and CDR2 FQNEAQ (reference sequence). This CDR3 region has 13 residues. Trimming pared 6 bases from V and 8 bases from J, leaving 16 bases between. The CDR3 DNA reads TGTGCCAGCAGTCTAAACCAGGGGATCGGCTACACCTTC. Protein: CASSLNQGIGYTF.

The chain is built from TRBV12-3 or TRBV12-4 and TRBJ1-2; no reliable D call. V lost 2 bases and J lost 6, with 10 bases in between. This CDR3 is built from 13 residues. The CDR3 is CASSLSSLNGYTF. The CDR3 nucleotides are TGTGCCAGCAGTTTAAGTAGCCTTAATGGCTACACCTTC.

The CDR3 coding sequence is TGTGCCAGCTCACCAGGGACACCCGACGCTAATTCACCCCTCCACTTT. This translates into CASSPGTPDANSPLHF. J is TRBJ1-6 and V is TRBV18; weak D call: TRBD1 (6 bases). The CDR3 covers 16 residues. The germline V and J ends were trimmed by 2 bases and 6 bases, with 14 bases remaining between them. Germline values: CDR1 KGHSH, CDR2 LQKENI.

This chain joins TRBV7-9 and TRBJ2-7; 9 nucleotides line up with TRBD1. The CDR3 spans 15 residues. Looked up from germline, CDR1 is SEHNR and CDR2 is FQNEAQ (reference sequence). Trimming at V came to 5 bases and at J to 3 bases, leaving 8 bases not matched to a gene. This CDR3 reads CASSPPGQGIYEQYF. DNA of the CDR3: TGTGCCAGCAGCCCCCCGGGACAGGGTATCTACGAGCAGTACTTC.